Listed below are T cell receptor beta chains from one sample, sequenced in a study of blood T cell repertoires in COVID-19. The protocol was immunoSEQ multiplex PCR, while the TCRdb copy is restricted to in-frame clones and leaves out a portion. The table lists about 180,000 clones, 88% of them singletons, with 3.5% to 4.5% in the top ten. The source material was peripheral blood. These receptor sequences come from a woman aged 25 to 39 with acute or convalescent COVID-19. The CDR3 runs from the conserved cysteine through the conserved F or W.

V	CDR3
TRBV5-1	CASSAPLGGQETQYF
TRBV10-3	CAISELQRENEQYF
TRBV18	CASSPSRAYGYTF
TRBV28	CASSTPRGGNSEQYF
TRBV28	CASSLPQGQGAGQPQHF
TRBV3-1/TRBV3-2	CASSQVLTSGIGETQYF
TRBV2	CASAIRGTGEQYF
TRBV27	CASSWFGEQYF
TRBV19	CASRPRGHGPKSNIQYF
TRBV25-1	CATIRGYEQYF
TRBV11-2	CASSPTTGLAGGRRETQYF
TRBV2	CASGQMRTEAFF
TRBV10-2	CASTPEGTVSYEQYF
TRBV19	CASSIQDSRELFF
TRBV30	CAWSATGDEQYF
TRBV18	CASSRTGTEETQYF
TRBV28	CASREGQGGGIQYF